Each of the 4 T cell receptor beta chains below was sequenced from the same sample in a study of molecular identifiers for immune sequencing clone quantification (dated by TCRdb to the late 2010s). Receptors were amplified or captured by PCR. Sequenced on a NextSeq 500. Starting from the raw public reads, TCRdb applied fastp trimming at Q25, assembled clones with MiXCR and retained in-frame beta chains. Records with the same CDR3 protein are collapsed into one entry carrying the most frequent genes and DNA. This sample lists some 100,000 distinct CDR3 sequences; approximately 40% were detected once. Around 4% of the sample lies in the top ten. Specimen: naive CD8+ T cells from blood, with Jurkat cell RNA spiked in. The cell subset or site label corresponds to: FACS-sorted CD8+CD4-CCR7+CD45RA+ naive T cells. These receptors originate from a human donor in good health. Some libraries in this study had Jurkat cell RNA spiked in.

V usage is TRBV28 and J usage is TRBJ1-1; no firm D call. The CDR3 has 11 residues. Germline loops: CDR1 MDHEN, CDR2 SYDVKM. V lost 8 bases and J lost 1, with 5 bases in between. CDR3 region: CASFRNTEAFF. For the CDR3, the DNA is TGTGCCAGCTTTAGGAACACTGAAGCTTTCTTT.

Concerning this clonotype itself: A much larger clone lies a single base off, so this may be a read error. V is TRBV6-5 and J is TRBJ1-5, with D hard to call. V was clipped by 2 bases and J by 0 bases, with 5 bases between them. The V gene's germline CDR1 is MNHEY and CDR2 SVGAGI. CDR3 length: 14 residues. The CDR3 DNA follows: TGTGCCAGCAGTTACCGGCGTAGCAATCAGCCCCAGCATTTT. Its translation is CASSYRRSNQPQHF.

This clonotype showed up just a few times. The chain couples TRBV7-9 to TRBJ2-7; perhaps D is TRBD1 or TRBD2 (5 bases each). CDR3 length: 14 amino acids. V was pared by 5 bases and J by 0 bases, with 11 bases between. Germline lookup yields CDR1 SEHNR and CDR2 FQNEAQ (reference sequence). The chain's CDR3 is CASSPGTHSYEQYF. CDR3 DNA: TGTGCCAGCAGCCCCGGGACCCACTCCTACGAGCAGTACTTC. The entire variable domain, with the rest obtained from reference TRBV7-9 and TRBJ2-7, is as follows: DTGVSQNPRHKITKRGQNVTFRCDPISEHNRLYWYRQTLGQGPEFLTYFQNEAQLEKSRLLSDRFSAERPKGSFSTLEIQRTEQGDSAMYLCASSPGTHSYEQYFGPGTRLTVT.

CDR3 region: CASSELASGRGEQYF. In DNA form, the CDR3 reads TGCGCCAGCAGTGAGTTGGCTAGCGGGAGAGGCGAGCAGTACTTC. V usage is TRBV10-2 and J usage is TRBJ2-7; 10 bases map to TRBD2. This CDR3 has 15 amino acids. The germline CDR1 and CDR2 sequences are WSHSY and SAAADI. V dropped 1 base and J dropped 6; count of bases not matched to a gene: 6.